This T cell receptor (beta chain) emerged from a study of blood T cell repertoires in COVID-19. The length of the CDR3 is 14 residues. The ends lost 4 bases at V and 2 bases at J; junction bases unmatched: 4. Germline V CDR1 and CDR2: PRHDT, FYEKMQ (reference sequence). Original handling: Amplification of reference gene primers provided the estimated nucleated cell counts. The assay was immunoSEQ multiplex PCR, and TCRdb's table has in-frame clones only and misses some. For V, J and clone size, that table is used; D and trimming come from the DNA. The sample contains a few hundred thousand clones, approximately 84% of which appear only once. This clone was seen once.

The TCR was taken from a woman in her thirties who had recovered from COVID-19. Material: peripheral blood. This chain connects TRBV13 to TRBJ2-7; 8 bases match TRBD2. The CDR3: CASSSQRETYEQYF. Written as DNA, the CDR3 is TGTGCCAGCAGCTCCCAGCGGGAGACCTACGAGCAGTACTTC.